This entry lists 22 T cell receptor beta chains sequenced from one sample in a study of T-cell memory formation after mild COVID-19. TCRdb called the 5' RACE reads again in MiXCR, with one record for every CDR3 protein. The table lists 350,000 to 450,000 distinct CDR3 sequences, roughly 26% of them singletons. Sequenced sample: PBMCs or a T cell subset sorted from them (not recorded which). The source of these receptors is an adult woman who had mild COVID-19 (a few samples of this study predate the infection). Cell type and time point are not known.

J is TRBJ1-4 and V is TRBV4-1; D is undetermined. Trimming took off 1 base at V and 4 bases at J, with 10 bases between the two ends. CDR1 is MGHRA, CDR2 YSYEKL, per germline. This CDR3 region has 15 residues. The CDR3, as DNA: TGCGCCAGCAGCCAAGCCGGGGTGAATAATGAAAAACTGTTTTTT. Its translation: CASSQAGVNNEKLFF.

This clonotype was observed a few times. The chain recombines TRBV7-6 with TRBJ2-1, with unresolved D. V lost 4 bases and J 10 bases, leaving 14 bases between the germline ends. The CDR3 is 13 amino acids. Germline V lookup: CDR1 SGHVS, CDR2 FNYEAQ. CDR3 nucleotide sequence: TGTGCCAGCAGCTCGCGACAAGAAGGGGAGCAGTTCTTC. Translated: CASSSRQEGEQFF.

In its sample, this clonotype was seen a few times. The J gene is TRBJ1-1, the V gene TRBV24-1; 8 bases line up with TRBD1. Germline values: CDR1 KGHDR, CDR2 SFDVKD. The length of the CDR3 is 13 residues. The V gene end was trimmed by 9 bases and the J gene end by 8 bases; junction bases not matched to a gene: 10. The CDR3 spells CATQSGTGFEAFF. The CDR3 coding sequence is TGTGCCACCCAATCCGGGACAGGTTTCGAAGCTTTCTTT.

J is TRBJ2-5 and V is TRBV6-6, with D hard to call. The CDR3 covers 12 residues. Deletions cut 10 bases from V and 2 bases from J, with 11 bases between. Germline CDR1 and CDR2: MNHNY and SVGAGI (reference sequence). The CDR3 loop is CATRTAQETQYF. Written as DNA, the CDR3 is TGTGCCACCAGGACGGCACAAGAGACCCAGTACTTC.

V is TRBV30 and J is TRBJ2-7, with TRBD2 matching 14 bases. Germline lookup yields CDR1 GTSNPN and CDR2 SVGIG (reference sequence). CDR3 length equals 13 residues. V lost 4 bases, J lost 7 bases, and 3 bases stayed unmatched. CDR3 sequence: CAWTGLAGEEQYF. The DNA of the CDR3 is TGTGCCTGGACGGGACTAGCGGGAGAGGAGCAGTACTTC.

This clonotype showed up just a few times. The V call is TRBV27, the J call TRBJ2-1; D call uncertain. Germline CDR1 MNHEY, CDR2 SMNVEV (reference sequence). The CDR3 has 14 residues. With 2 bases removed from V and 3 bases from J, the gap between germline ends came to 8 bases. The chain's CDR3 is CASSLKGSYNEQFF. The CDR3 nucleotides are TGTGCCAGCAGTTTAAAGGGCAGCTACAATGAGCAGTTCTTC.

The gene calls are TRBV4-3 and TRBJ2-1; TRBD2 matches 16 bases. This CDR3 has 19 residues. From germline, CDR1 is LGHNA and CDR2 YSLEER. J gave up 7 bases and V 1 base, and 10 bases lay outside the gene matches. Here the CDR3 DNA reads TGCGCCAGCAGCCAAGCCGGGACTAGCGGGAGGGCCGGTCTGAATGAGCAGTTCTTC. It codes for CASSQAGTSGRAGLNEQFF.

A few counts support this clonotype. The chain is built from TRBV9 and TRBJ2-3; 7 bases map to TRBD2. Germline CDR1 and CDR2: SGDLS and YYNGEE. CDR3 size: 16 residues. V trimming: 4 bases; J trimming: 3 bases; junction bases outside the gene matches: 11. The CDR3 sequence: CASSSGRGGGTDTQYF. The CDR3 DNA reads TGTGCCAGCAGCTCCGGCCGGGGCGGGGGAACAGATACGCAGTATTTT.

The genes are TRBV15 and TRBJ2-5; D gene unclear. V gave up 1 base and J gave up 2 bases, with 14 bases separating them. The CDR3 totals 16 residues. CDR1 and CDR2 (germline): LNHNV, YYDKDF (reference sequence). CDR3 sequence (DNA): TGTGCCACCAGCAGAGGGGCATATCGGAGTCAAGAGACCCAGTACTTC. Amino acid sequence: CATSRGAYRSQETQYF. Together with reference TRBV15 and TRBJ2-5, the CDR3 gives the full variable domain: DAMVIQNPRYQVTQFGKPVTLSCSQTLNHNVMYWYQQKSSQAPKLLFHYYDKDFNNEADTPDNFQSRRPNTSFCFLDIRSPGLGDTAMYLCATSRGAYRSQETQYFGPGTRLLVL.

V is TRBV27 and J is TRBJ2-5; no reliable D call. Germline V gene data show CDR1 as MNHEY and CDR2 as SMNVEV (reference sequence). V was cut by 5 bases and J by 1 base, with 14 bases left in between. CDR3 length: 15 amino acids. The CDR3 reads CASSLRGQFQETQYF. The CDR3 DNA sequence: TGTGCCAGCAGTCTCAGAGGTCAGTTCCAAGAGACCCAGTACTTC.

With regard to this clonotype: This may stem from a read error, because a much larger clone lies one nucleotide away. The rearrangement joins TRBV6-1 to TRBJ1-5; D is uncertain. The V end was cut by 4 bases, the J end by 6 bases, with 4 bases between. Germline V gives CDR1 MNHNS, CDR2 SASEGT. This CDR3 comprises 11 residues. The CDR3, as DNA: TGTGCCAGCAGTGTTGGTCAGCCCCAGCATTTT. This codes for CASSVGQPQHF.

This clonotype has more than one count but fewer than ten. The chain uses TRBV11-2 and TRBJ2-7, with D perhaps given as TRBD1 or TRBD2 (5 bases each). The germline gives CDR1 SGHAT, CDR2 FQNNGV. The CDR3 runs 15 residues. V was cut by 0 bases and J by 5 bases, with 14 bases left in between. The CDR3 spells CASSLDLPGSHEQYF. CDR3 nucleotide sequence: TGTGCCAGCAGCTTAGACTTGCCAGGGAGCCACGAGCAGTACTTC. Full variable domain (remainder filled in from reference TRBV11-2 and TRBJ2-7): EAGVAQSPRYKIIEKRQSVAFWCNPISGHATLYWYQQILGQGPKLLIQFQNNGVVDDSQLPKDRFSAERLKGVDSTLKIQPAKLEDSAVYLCASSLDLPGSHEQYFGPGTRLTVT.

This rearrangement joins TRBV5-5 to TRBJ2-7; TRBD1 might be the D (6 bases). The CDR3 spans 12 residues. Germline CDR1 and CDR2: SGHKS and YYEKEE (reference sequence). The V end was cut by 6 bases, the J end by 4 bases, with 11 bases between. The CDR3 region has the DNA TGTGCCAGCACCCTAGGGGGTTACGAGCAGTACTTC. It codes for CASTLGGYEQYF.

The V and J genes are TRBV7-6 and TRBJ2-5; D tentatively fits TRBD1 or TRBD2 (5 bases each). Trimming removed 1 base from V and 5 bases from J, with 14 bases in between. This CDR3 comprises 15 residues. In germline, CDR1 is SGHVS, CDR2 FNYEAQ. The CDR3 DNA follows: TGTGCCAGCAGCTTAGAAGTGGGACCCGGCGAGACCCAGTACTTC. This gives the protein CASSLEVGPGETQYF.

A single count supports this clonotype. The chain joins TRBV5-6 to TRBJ1-2, with D maybe TRBD1 (5 bases). V lost 4 bases, J lost 4 bases, and 14 bases lay in between. The CDR3 covers 14 residues. Germline CDR1 reads SGHDT; CDR2 reads YYEEEE. CDR3 sequence reads: CASSKAGARYGYTF. DNA of the CDR3: TGTGCCAGCAGCAAAGCCGGGGCCCGCTATGGCTACACCTTC.

A few counts support this clonotype. The V call is TRBV29-1, the J call TRBJ2-5; D might be TRBD2 (5 bases). Trimming shortened V by 6 bases and J by 1 base, and 12 bases separated the two germline ends. This CDR3 has 13 residues. Germline assignment: CDR1 SQVTM and CDR2 ANQGSEA. Here the CDR3 DNA reads TGCAGCGTGAGGCGGGCAGGCCAAGAGACCCAGTACTTC. Translating it yields CSVRRAGQETQYF.

This clonotype has only a few counts. The chain uses TRBV27 and TRBJ1-2; D unclear. Germline assignment: CDR1 MNHEY and CDR2 SMNVEV (reference sequence). The length of the CDR3 is 13 residues. The V end lost 2 bases, the J end lost 5 bases, and 9 bases lay between the germline ends. The CDR3: CASSLTHTYGYTF. The CDR3 DNA sequence: TGTGCCAGCAGTTTAACACATACGTATGGCTACACCTTC.

This chain links TRBV6-5 with TRBJ2-7, with D possibly matching TRBD1 (7 bases). Germline V lookup: CDR1 MNHEY, CDR2 SVGAGI. V gave up 6 bases and J gave up 4 bases, with 13 bases separating them. The CDR3 length is 13 residues. CDR3 residues: CASREQGRYEQYF. CDR3 nucleotide sequence: TGTGCCAGCAGGGAACAGGGGAGGTACGAGCAGTACTTC.

The rearrangement joins TRBV5-5 to TRBJ1-4, with D tentatively TRBD1 (5 bases). The V end was cut by 4 bases, the J end by 7 bases, with 17 bases between. The V gene's germline CDR1 is SGHKS and CDR2 YYEKEE (reference sequence). CDR3 length equals 15 residues. This CDR3 reads CASSPDTLSSEKLFF. The CDR3 nucleotides read TGTGCCAGCAGCCCGGACACCCTGTCCTCTGAAAAACTGTTTTTT. Supplemented by reference TRBV5-5 and TRBJ1-4, the full variable domain reads DAGVTQSPTHLIKTRGQQVTLRCSPISGHKSVSWYQQVLGQGPQFIFQYYEKEERGRGNFPDRFSARQFPNYSSELNVNALLLGDSALYLCASSPDTLSSEKLFFGSGTQLSVL.

The chain couples TRBV30 to TRBJ2-7; 8 bases match TRBD1. The germline V gene encodes CDR1 GTSNPN and CDR2 SVGIG (reference sequence). The CDR3 runs to 12 residues. With V trimmed by 2 bases and J by 6 bases, 3 bases remained unmatched. Written as DNA, the CDR3 is TGTGCCTGGAGTACGACAGGGGTCGAGCAGTACTTC. Its translation: CAWSTTGVEQYF.

This sequence joins TRBV12-3 or TRBV12-4 and TRBJ2-7, with 8 positions matching TRBD1. V shed 6 bases, J shed 2 bases, and the junction held 6 bases outside the gene matches. The CDR3 totals 14 residues. The CDR3 bases are TGTGCCAGCAGATTCCGGACAGGGCCCTACGAGCAGTACTTC. It encodes CASRFRTGPYEQYF.

The V and J genes are TRBV4-1 and TRBJ2-3; no clear D gene. V shed 3 bases and J shed 5 bases, with 6 bases lying between them. CDR3 size: 12 residues. From germline, CDR1 is MGHRA and CDR2 YSYEKL. In nucleotides, the CDR3 is TGCGCCAGCAGCCATTGGAAAGATACGCAGTATTTT. Its protein is CASSHWKDTQYF.